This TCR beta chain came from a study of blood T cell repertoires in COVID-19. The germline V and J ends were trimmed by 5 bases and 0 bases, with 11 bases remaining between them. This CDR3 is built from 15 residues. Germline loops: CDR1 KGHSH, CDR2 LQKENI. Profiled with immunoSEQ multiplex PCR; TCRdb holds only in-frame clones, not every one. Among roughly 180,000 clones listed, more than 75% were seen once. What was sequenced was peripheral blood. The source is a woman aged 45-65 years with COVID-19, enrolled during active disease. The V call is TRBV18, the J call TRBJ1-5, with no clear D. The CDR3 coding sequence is TGTGCCAGCTCATCGGACGGGAATAGCAATCAGCCCCAGCATTTT. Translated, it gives CASSSDGNSNQPQHF.